The 3 T cell receptor beta chains presented below share a single source sample, sequenced in a study of cytomegalovirus exposure and HLA in healthy donors. 60 Vbeta and 13 Jbeta primers were used in PCR. Data came from immunoSEQ multiplex PCR; TCRdb stores just in-frame clones and leaves some out. Here the sample spans 150,000 to 200,000 clones, approximately 86% being singletons. The sequenced sample was PBMCs. The receptors were gathered from a boy aged 2 to 10 in good health and CMV-seronegative.

V is TRBV2 and J is TRBJ2-7; D may be TRBD2 (6 bases). CDR3 size: 14 residues. Looked up from germline, CDR1 is SNHLY and CDR2 is FYNNEI. Trimming removed 10 bases from V and 6 bases from J, with 22 bases in between. The CDR3 spells CAILTAGSDGEQYF. CDR3 nucleotides: TGTGCCATCCTCACCGCGGGGTCAGACGGCGAGCAGTACTTC.

CDR3 residues: CASTLTGGGKEQYF. DNA of the CDR3: TGTGCCAGCACCCTGACAGGGGGCGGTAAGGAGCAGTACTTC. The J gene is TRBJ2-7, the V gene TRBV2; 10 bases are shared with TRBD1. The CDR3 is 14 amino acids. The ends lost 7 bases at V and 7 bases at J; junction bases unmatched: 10. Germline lookup yields CDR1 SNHLY and CDR2 FYNNEI.

CDR3 loop: CASSAGRLGNTIYF. For the CDR3, the DNA is TGTGCCAGCAGCGCAGGGAGGTTGGGAAACACCATATATTTT. The V and J genes are TRBV6-5 and TRBJ1-3; weak D call: TRBD1 (5 bases). Germline V gene data show CDR1 as MNHEY and CDR2 as SVGAGI. Trimming pared 6 bases from V and 4 bases from J, leaving 13 bases between. The CDR3 runs 14 residues.